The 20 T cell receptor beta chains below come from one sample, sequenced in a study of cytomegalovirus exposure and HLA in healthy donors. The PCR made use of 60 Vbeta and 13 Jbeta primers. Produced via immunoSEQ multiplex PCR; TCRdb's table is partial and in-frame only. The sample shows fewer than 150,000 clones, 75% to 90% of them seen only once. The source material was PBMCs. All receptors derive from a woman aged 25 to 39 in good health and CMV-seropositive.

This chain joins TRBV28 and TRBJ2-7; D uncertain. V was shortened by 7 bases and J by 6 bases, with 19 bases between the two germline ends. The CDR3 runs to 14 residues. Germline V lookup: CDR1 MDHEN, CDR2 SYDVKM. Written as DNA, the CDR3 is TGTGCCAGCACGCCTTTAGGAGAAAAAGTCGAGCAGTACTTC. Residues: CASTPLGEKVEQYF.

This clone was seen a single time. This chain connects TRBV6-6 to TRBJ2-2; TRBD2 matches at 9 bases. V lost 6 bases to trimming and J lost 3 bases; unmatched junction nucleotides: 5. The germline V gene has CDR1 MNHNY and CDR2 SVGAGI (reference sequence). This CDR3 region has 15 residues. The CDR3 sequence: CASRGAGGDTGELFF. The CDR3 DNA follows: TGTGCCAGCAGGGGAGCGGGAGGAGACACCGGGGAGCTGTTTTTT.

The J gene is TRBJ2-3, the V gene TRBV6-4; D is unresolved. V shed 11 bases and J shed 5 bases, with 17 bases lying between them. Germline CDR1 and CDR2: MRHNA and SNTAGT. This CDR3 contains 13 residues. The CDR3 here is CAPSPTALDTQYF. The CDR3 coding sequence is TGTGCCCCCTCTCCCACAGCCTTAGATACGCAGTATTTT.

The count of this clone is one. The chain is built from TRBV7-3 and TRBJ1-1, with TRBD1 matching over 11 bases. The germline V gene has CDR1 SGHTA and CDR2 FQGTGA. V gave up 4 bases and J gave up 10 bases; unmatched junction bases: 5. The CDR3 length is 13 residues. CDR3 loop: CASSSSGTGGAFF. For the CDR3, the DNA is TGTGCCAGCAGCTCCTCCGGGACAGGGGGAGCTTTCTTT. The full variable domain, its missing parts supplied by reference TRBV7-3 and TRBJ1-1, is GAGVSQTPSNKVTEKGKYVELRCDPISGHTALYWYRQSLGQGPEFLIYFQGTGAADDSGLPNDRFFAVRPEGSVSTLKIQRTERGDSAVYLCASSSSGTGGAFFGQGTRLTVV.

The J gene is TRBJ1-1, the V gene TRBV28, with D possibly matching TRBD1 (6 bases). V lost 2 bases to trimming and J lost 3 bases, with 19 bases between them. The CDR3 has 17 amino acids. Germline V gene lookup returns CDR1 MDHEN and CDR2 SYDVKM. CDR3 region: CASSLKLRGWVDTEAFF. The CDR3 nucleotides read TGTGCCAGCAGTTTAAAATTGAGGGGGTGGGTAGACACTGAAGCTTTCTTT.

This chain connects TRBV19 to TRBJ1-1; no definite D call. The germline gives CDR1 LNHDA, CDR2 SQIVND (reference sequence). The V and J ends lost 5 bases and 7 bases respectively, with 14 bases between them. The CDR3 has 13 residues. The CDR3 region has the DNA TGTGCCAGTAGTCAGCGGGTTGGTGGTGAAGCTTTCTTT. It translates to CASSQRVGGEAFF.

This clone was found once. DNA for the CDR3: TGTGCCAGCAGCACCACAGTTGCAACTAATGAAAAACTGTTTTTT. Translating gives CASSTTVATNEKLFF. The chain couples TRBV5-6 to TRBJ1-4; D call uncertain. This CDR3 has 15 amino acids. The V and J ends lost 4 bases and 0 bases respectively, with 10 bases between them. Germline assignment: CDR1 SGHDT and CDR2 YYEEEE.

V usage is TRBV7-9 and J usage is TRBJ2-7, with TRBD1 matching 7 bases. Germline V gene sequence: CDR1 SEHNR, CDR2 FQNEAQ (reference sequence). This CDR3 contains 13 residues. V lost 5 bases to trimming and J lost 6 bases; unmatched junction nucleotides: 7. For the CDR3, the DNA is TGTGCCAGCAGCCCTACAGGGGTGGGCGAGCAGTACTTC. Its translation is CASSPTGVGEQYF.

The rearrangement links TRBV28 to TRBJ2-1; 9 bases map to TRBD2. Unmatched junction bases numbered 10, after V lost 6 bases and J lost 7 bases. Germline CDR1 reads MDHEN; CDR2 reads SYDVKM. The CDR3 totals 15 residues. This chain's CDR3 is CASSVSSGGRNEQFF. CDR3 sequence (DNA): TGTGCCAGCAGCGTTAGTAGCGGGGGAAGGAATGAGCAGTTCTTC. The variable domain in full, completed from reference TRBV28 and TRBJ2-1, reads DVKVTQSSRYLVKRTGEKVFLECVQDMDHENMFWYRQDPGLGLRLIYFSYDVKMKEKGDIPEGYSVSREKKERFSLILESASTNQTSMYLCASSVSSGGRNEQFFGPGTRLTVL.

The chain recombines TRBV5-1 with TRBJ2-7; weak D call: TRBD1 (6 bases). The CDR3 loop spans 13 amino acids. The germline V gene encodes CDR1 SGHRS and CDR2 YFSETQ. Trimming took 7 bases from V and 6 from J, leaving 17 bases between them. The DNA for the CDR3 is TGCGCCAGCCTCTCTGAGAGGGGGTCCGAGCAGTACTTC. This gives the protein CASLSERGSEQYF.

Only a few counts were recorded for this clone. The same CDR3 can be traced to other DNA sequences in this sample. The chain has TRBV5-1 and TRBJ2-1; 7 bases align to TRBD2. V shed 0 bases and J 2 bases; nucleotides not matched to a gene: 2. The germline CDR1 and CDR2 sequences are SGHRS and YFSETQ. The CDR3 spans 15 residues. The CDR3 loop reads CASSLALAAYNEQFF. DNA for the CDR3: TGCGCCAGCAGCTTGGCTCTAGCGGCCTACAATGAGCAGTTCTTC.

The CDR3 here is CASSLGTSRVGELFF. CDR3 in DNA: TGCGCCAGCAGCTTGGGGACTAGCCGGGTCGGGGAGCTGTTTTTT. The V gene is TRBV5-1, the J gene TRBJ2-2; TRBD2 matches 8 bases. Germline V gene sequence: CDR1 SGHRS, CDR2 YFSETQ. The V gene end was trimmed by 0 bases and the J gene end by 7 bases; junction bases not matched to a gene: 5. The CDR3 contains 15 residues.

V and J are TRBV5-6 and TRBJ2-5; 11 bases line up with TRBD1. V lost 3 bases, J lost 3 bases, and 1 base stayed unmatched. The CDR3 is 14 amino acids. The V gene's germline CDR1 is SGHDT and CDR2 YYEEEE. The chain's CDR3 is CASSWDRGKETQYF. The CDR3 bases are TGTGCCAGCAGCTGGGACAGGGGGAAAGAGACCCAGTACTTC.

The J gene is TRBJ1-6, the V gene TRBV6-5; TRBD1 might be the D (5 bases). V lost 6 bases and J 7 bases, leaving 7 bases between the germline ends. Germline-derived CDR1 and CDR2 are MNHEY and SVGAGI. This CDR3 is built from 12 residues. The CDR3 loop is CASSSGNSPLHF. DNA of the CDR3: TGTGCCAGCAGCTCAGGGAATTCACCCCTCCACTTT.

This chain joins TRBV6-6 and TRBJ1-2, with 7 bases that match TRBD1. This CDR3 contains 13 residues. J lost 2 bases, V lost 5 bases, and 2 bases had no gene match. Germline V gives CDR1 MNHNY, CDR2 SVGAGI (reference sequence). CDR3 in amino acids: CASSPQGNYGYTF. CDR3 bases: TGTGCCAGCAGTCCACAGGGGAACTATGGCTACACCTTC.

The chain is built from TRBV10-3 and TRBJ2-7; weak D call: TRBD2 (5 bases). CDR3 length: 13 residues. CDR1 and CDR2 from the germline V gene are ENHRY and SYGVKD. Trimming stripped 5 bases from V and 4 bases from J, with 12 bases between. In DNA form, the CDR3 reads TGTGCCATCAGTCTCCTGTCGGGGTACGAGCAGTACTTC. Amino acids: CAISLLSGYEQYF.

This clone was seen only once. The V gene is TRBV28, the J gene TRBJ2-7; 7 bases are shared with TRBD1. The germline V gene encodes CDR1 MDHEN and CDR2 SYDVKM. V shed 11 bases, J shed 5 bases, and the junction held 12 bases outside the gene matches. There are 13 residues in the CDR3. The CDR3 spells CAVLDRDSNEQYF. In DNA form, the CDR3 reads TGTGCCGTACTAGACCGGGACAGCAACGAGCAGTACTTC.

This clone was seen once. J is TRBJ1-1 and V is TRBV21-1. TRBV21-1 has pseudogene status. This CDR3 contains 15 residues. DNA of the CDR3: TGTGCCAGCAGCAACTTTACTACTACAAACACTGAAGCTTTCTTT. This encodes CASSNFTTTNTEAFF.

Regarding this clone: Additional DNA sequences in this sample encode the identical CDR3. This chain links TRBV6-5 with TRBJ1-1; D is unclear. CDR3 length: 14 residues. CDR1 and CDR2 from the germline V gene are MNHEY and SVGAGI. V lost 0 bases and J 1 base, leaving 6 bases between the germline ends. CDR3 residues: CASSYSSPNTEAFF. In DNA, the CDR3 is TGTGCCAGCAGTTACTCGAGTCCGAACACTGAAGCTTTCTTT.

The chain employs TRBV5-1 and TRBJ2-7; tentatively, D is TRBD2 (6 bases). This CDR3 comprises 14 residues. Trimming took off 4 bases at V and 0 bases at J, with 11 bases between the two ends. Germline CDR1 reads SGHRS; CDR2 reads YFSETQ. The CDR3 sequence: CASSARDFSYEQYF. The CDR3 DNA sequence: TGCGCCAGCAGCGCCCGGGACTTCTCCTACGAGCAGTACTTC.